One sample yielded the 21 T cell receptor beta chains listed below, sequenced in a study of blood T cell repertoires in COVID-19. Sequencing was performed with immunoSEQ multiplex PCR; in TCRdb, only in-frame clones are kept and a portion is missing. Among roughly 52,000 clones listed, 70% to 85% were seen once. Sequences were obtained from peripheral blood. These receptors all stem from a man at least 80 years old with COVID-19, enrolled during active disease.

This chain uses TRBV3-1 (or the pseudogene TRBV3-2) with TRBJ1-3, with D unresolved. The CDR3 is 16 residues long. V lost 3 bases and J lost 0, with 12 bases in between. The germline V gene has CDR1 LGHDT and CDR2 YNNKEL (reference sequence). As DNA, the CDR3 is TGTGCCAGCAGCCACGACCCTAGTTACTCTGGAAACACCATATATTTT. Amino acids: CASSHDPSYSGNTIYF.

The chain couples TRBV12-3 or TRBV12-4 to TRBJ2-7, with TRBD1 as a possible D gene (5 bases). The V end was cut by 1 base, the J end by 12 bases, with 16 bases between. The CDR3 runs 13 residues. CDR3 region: CASSLGGAVPLYF. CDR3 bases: TGTGCCAGCAGTTTAGGTGGGGCGGTCCCCTTGTACTTC.

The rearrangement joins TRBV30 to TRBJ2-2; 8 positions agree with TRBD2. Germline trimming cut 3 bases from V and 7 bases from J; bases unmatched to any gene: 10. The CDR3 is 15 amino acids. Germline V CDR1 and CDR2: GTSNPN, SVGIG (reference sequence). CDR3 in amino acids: CAWSPPPGGFGELFF. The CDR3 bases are TGTGCCTGGAGCCCCCCCCCGGGAGGGTTCGGGGAGCTGTTTTTT.

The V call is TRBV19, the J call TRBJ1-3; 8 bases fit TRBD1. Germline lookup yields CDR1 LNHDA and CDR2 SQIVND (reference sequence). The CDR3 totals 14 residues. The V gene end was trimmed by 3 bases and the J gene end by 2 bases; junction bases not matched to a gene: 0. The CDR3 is CASSMTGAGNTIYF. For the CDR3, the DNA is TGTGCCAGTAGTATGACAGGGGCTGGAAACACCATATATTTT.

CDR3 sequence (DNA): TGTGCCAGCAGTTTCATAGCGGGAGACTCTGGGGCCAACGTCCTGACTTTC. The encoded protein is CASSFIAGDSGANVLTF. The genes are TRBV27 and TRBJ2-6; the match to TRBD2 covers 9 bases. J was trimmed by 0 bases and V by 3 bases; bases with no gene match: 3. This CDR3 contains 17 residues. Germline values: CDR1 MNHEY, CDR2 SMNVEV (reference sequence).

CDR3 residues: CAWSGDRGVLDEQYF. CDR3 DNA sequence: TGTGCCTGGAGTGGGGACAGGGGGGTATTGGACGAGCAGTACTTC. The chain couples TRBV30 to TRBJ2-7, with TRBD1 matching over 11 bases. J gave up 5 bases and V 1 base, and 7 bases lay outside the gene matches. Per germline, CDR1 GTSNPN and CDR2 SVGIG (reference sequence). The CDR3 has 15 amino acids.

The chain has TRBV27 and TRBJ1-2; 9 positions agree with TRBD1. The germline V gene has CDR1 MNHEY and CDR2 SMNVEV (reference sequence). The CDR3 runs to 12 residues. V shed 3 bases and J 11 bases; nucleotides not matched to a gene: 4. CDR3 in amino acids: CASSLSGQGYTF. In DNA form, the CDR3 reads TGTGCCAGCAGTTTGTCGGGACAGGGTTACACCTTC.

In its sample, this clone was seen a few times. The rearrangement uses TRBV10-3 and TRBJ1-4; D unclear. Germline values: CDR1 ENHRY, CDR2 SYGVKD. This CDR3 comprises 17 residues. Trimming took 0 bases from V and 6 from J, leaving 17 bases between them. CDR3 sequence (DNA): TGTGCCATCAGTGAGTCGAACGCGCATTCTGGTCATGAAAAACTGTTTTTT. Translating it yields CAISESNAHSGHEKLFF.

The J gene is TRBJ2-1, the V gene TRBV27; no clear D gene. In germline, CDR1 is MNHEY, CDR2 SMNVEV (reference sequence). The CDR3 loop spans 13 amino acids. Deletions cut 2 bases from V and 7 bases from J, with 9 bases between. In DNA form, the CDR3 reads TGTGCCAGCAGTTTAACTGGTTATAATGAGCAGTTCTTC. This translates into CASSLTGYNEQFF.

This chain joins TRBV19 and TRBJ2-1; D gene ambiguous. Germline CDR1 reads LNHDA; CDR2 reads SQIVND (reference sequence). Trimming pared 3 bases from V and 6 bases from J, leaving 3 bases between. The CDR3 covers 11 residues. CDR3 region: CASSIGNEQFF. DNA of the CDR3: TGTGCCAGTAGTATCGGCAATGAGCAGTTCTTC.

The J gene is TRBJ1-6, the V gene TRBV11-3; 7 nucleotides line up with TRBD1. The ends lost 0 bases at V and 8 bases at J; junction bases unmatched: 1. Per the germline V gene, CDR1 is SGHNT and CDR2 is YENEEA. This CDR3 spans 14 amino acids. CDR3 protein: CASSLEGTDSPLHF. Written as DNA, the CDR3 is TGTGCCAGCAGCTTAGAGGGGACAGATTCACCCCTCCACTTT. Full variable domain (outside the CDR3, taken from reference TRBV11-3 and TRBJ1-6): EAGVVQSPRYKIIEKKQPVAFWCNPISGHNTLYWYLQNLGQGPELLIRYENEEAVDDSQLPKDRFSAERLKGVDSTLKIQPAELGDSAVYLCASSLEGTDSPLHFGNGTRLTVT.

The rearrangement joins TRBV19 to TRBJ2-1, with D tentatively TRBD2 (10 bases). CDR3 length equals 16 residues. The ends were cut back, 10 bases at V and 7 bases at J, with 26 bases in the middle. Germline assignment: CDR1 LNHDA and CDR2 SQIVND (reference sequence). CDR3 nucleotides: TGTGCCACATGGGACAGGGCTAGCGGGAGCGTAAATGAGCAGTTCTTC. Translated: CATWDRASGSVNEQFF.

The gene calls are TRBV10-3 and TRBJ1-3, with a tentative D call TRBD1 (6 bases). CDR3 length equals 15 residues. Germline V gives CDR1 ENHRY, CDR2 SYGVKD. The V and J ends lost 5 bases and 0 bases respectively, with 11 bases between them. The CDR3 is CAISPRTDSGNTIYF. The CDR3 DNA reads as TGTGCCATCAGTCCCAGGACAGACTCTGGAAACACCATATATTTT.

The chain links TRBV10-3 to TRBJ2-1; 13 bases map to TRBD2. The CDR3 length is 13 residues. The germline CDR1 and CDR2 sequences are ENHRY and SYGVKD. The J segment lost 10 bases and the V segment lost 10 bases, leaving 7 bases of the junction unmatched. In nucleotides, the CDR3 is TGTGCCACTGGACTAGCGGGAGCTTCGGAGCAGTTCTTC. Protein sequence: CATGLAGASEQFF.

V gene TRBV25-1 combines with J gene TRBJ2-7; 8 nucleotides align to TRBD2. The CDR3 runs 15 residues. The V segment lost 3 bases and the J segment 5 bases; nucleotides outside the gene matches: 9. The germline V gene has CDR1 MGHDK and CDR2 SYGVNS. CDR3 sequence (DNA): TGTGCCAGCAGTGAGGGAGGGGCGGGGGGCAACGAGCAGTACTTC. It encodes CASSEGGAGGNEQYF.

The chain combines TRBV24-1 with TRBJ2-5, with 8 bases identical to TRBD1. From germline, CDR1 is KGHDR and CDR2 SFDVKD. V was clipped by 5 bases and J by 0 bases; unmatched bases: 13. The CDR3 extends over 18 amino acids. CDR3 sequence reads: CATSVSPGQAPYQETQYF. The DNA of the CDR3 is TGTGCCACCAGTGTAAGCCCGGGACAGGCTCCGTACCAAGAGACCCAGTACTTC.

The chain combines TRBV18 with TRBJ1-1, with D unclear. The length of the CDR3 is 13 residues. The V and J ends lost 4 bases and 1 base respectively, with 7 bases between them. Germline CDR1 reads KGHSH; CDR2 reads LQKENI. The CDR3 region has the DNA TGTGCCAGCTCACGGGCAGGGAACACTGAAGCTTTCTTT. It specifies CASSRAGNTEAFF. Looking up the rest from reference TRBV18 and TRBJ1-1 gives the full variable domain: NAGVMQNPRHLVRRRGQEARLRCSPMKGHSHVYWYRQLPEEGLKFMVYLQKENIIDESGMPKERFSAEFPKEGPSILRIQQVVRGDSAAYFCASSRAGNTEAFFGQGTRLTVV.

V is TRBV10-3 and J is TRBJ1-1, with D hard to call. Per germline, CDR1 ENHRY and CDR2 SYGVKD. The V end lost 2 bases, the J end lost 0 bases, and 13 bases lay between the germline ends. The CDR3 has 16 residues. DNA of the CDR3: TGTGCCATCAGTGAGGAGATAAACAGCCTGAACACTGAAGCTTTCTTT. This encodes CAISEEINSLNTEAFF.

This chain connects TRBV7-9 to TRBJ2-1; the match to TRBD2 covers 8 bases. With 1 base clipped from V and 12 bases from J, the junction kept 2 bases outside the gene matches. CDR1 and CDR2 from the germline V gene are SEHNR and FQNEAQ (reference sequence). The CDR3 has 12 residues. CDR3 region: CASSLGAGGQFF. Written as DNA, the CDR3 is TGTGCCAGCAGCTTAGGGGCGGGAGGGCAGTTCTTC.

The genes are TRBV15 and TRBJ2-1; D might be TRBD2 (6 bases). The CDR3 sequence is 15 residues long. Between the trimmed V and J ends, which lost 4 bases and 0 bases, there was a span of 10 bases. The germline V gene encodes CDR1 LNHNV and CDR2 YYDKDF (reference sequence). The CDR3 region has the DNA TGTGCCACCAGCAAGGGGACTTTCTCCTACAATGAGCAGTTCTTC. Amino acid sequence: CATSKGTFSYNEQFF.

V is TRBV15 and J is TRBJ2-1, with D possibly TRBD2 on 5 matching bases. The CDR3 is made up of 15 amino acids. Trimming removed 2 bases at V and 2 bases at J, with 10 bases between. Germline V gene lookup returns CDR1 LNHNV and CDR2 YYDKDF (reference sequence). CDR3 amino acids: CATSRLAQTYNEQFF. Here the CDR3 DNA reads TGTGCCACCAGCAGACTAGCTCAGACCTACAATGAGCAGTTCTTC.